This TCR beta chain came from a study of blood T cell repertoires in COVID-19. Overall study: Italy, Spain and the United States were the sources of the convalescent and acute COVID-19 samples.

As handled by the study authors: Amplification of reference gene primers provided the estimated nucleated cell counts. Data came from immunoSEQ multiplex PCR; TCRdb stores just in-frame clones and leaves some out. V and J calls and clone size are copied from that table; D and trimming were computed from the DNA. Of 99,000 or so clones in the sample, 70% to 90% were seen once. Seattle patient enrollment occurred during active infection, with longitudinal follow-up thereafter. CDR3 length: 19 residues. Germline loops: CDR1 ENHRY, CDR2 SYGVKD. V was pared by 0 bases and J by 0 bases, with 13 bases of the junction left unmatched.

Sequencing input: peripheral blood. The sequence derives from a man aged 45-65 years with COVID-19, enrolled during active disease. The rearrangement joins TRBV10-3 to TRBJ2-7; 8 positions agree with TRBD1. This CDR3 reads CAISESVDRVQRSSYEQYF. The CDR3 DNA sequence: TGTGCCATCAGTGAGTCAGTGGACAGGGTTCAGAGGAGCTCCTACGAGCAGTACTTC.